This TCR beta chain was recorded in a study of regulatory T cells in long-lasting Graves disease. Through Arm-PCR of CDR3 regions and iRepertoire HTBI primers, TCR beta libraries were built. A single record per CDR3 protein comes from TCRdb applying MiXCR to the multiplex PCR reads. Here the sample spans hundreds of thousands of distinct CDR3 sequences, about 16% being singletons. The sample's time point: newly diagnosed GD, antithyroid drugs for less than 3 months. The TCR library was made from RNA extracted from PBMCs. Patients came from an endocrinology department in Xi'an, China. This CDR3 comprises 17 residues. Germline loops: CDR1 DFQATT, CDR2 SNEGSKA (reference sequence). Losses at the gene ends were 2 bases for V and 4 bases for J; bases not matched to a gene: 10. A further study also used this sample, focusing on T cells in Graves' hyperthyroidism and ophthalmopathy. This second study says: The TCR CDR3 was amplified in a first-round RT-PCR using the HTBI primer set.

The starting material was peripheral blood mononuclear cells (PBMCs), obtained at new diagnosis, from a patient treated with antithyroid drugs. This clonotype originated in a woman aged 35 to 60 with Graves disease. This rearrangement joins TRBV20-1 to TRBJ2-1; TRBD2 matches 11 bases. The CDR3 spells CSARFSGGARGYNEQFF. The CDR3 DNA reads TGCAGTGCTAGATTTAGCGGGGGGGCAAGGGGGTACAATGAGCAGTTCTTC.